A selection of T cell receptor beta chains follows, all from one sample in a study of Tregs in tolerant kidney transplant recipients. Here immunoSEQ multiplex PCR was the method, and the copy in TCRdb shows in-frame clones only, minus some. The sample lists tens of thousands of clones, 85% to 95% occurring once. Sequencing was carried out using CD8+ T cells from blood. The receptors come from a human donor in good health. Each CDR3 is given with its conserved first and last residue. Each record gives: CDR3 DNA, CDR3 protein, D gene, V gene, J gene, clone size. The D gene is left open where the match is weak. Clone size appears in some rows only: once, few, many, or a class for an expanded clone.

TGTGCCAGCAGCCCTGGGGGACAAGAGACCCAGTACTTC	CASSPGGQETQYF	-	TRBV9	TRBJ2-5	-
TGTGCCTGGAGTTTCGGAACCTACGAGCAGTACTTC	CAWSFGTYEQYF	-	TRBV30	TRBJ2-7	-
TGTGCCAGCAGCCTGACAGCTAGTTTCTCCTATAATTCACCCCTCCACTTT	CASSLTASFSYNSPLHF	-	TRBV7-9	TRBJ1-6	-
TGTGCCAGCAGCTTTTCTGCTGAAGCTTTCTTT	CASSFSAEAFF	-	TRBV7-9	TRBJ1-1	-
TGTGCCATCAGTGAGTCCGAGGGAGGGCCGGGGGAGCAGTTCTTC	CAISESEGGPGEQFF	TRBD2	TRBV10-3	TRBJ2-1	-
TGTGCCAGCAGTGTACAGGGGAACTATGGCTACACCTTC	CASSVQGNYGYTF	TRBD1	TRBV27	TRBJ1-2	-
TGTGCCAGCAGTGGACAGCCGGGGAATGAGCAGTTCTTC	CASSGQPGNEQFF	-	TRBV6-1	TRBJ2-1	-
TGTGCCTGGAGTCCCGGGACTTACAATGAGCAGTTCTTC	CAWSPGTYNEQFF	-	TRBV30	TRBJ2-1	-
TGCGCCAGCAGCTTGGCCGGCGCTAACTATGGCTACACCTTC	CASSLAGANYGYTF	-	TRBV5-1	TRBJ1-2	-
TGTGCCAGCAGTTATCGGGGGAAATTGTTTTTT	CASSYRGKLFF	-	TRBV6-1	TRBJ1-4	-
TGTGCCAGCAGCTTAGCGGAGGGCACCCGCTCCTACGAGCAGTACTTC	CASSLAEGTRSYEQYF	-	TRBV7-6	TRBJ2-7	once
TGTGCCAGCAGCGTGTTGCCTTTGGGGGAGGGCCAGGAGACCCAGTACTTC	CASSVLPLGEGQETQYF	TRBD2	TRBV5-5	TRBJ2-5	-
TGCAGCGTAGACCGGACGATTAACTATGGCTACACCTTC	CSVDRTINYGYTF	-	TRBV29-1	TRBJ1-2	-
TGTGCCAGCAGCTTTTCCCTTGAGGGAGGAGGGGTAACCCAGTATTTT	CASSFSLEGGGVTQYF	-	TRBV7-9	TRBJ2-3	-
TGTGCCAGCAGCCTCGTCGGGGGGGGTTCACCCCTCCACTTT	CASSLVGGGSPLHF	-	TRBV7-8	TRBJ1-6	-
TGTGCCAGCAGCCAACCCAGGGACAGGAACGGCAAAAACATTCAGTACTTC	CASSQPRDRNGKNIQYF	TRBD1	TRBV11-2	TRBJ2-4	-
TGTGCCAGCAGCACCCAGCAGGGACAGCCTAATGAAAAACTGTTTTTT	CASSTQQGQPNEKLFF	TRBD1	TRBV13	TRBJ1-4	-
TGTGCCAGTAGTATAGGCGGACGATACAATGAGCAGTTCTTC	CASSIGGRYNEQFF	-	TRBV19	TRBJ2-1	-
TGTGCCAGCAGCTTAGTCCCGGACAGGGGTGGTGAAAAACTGTTTTTT	CASSLVPDRGGEKLFF	TRBD1	TRBV7-9	TRBJ1-4	-
TGTGCCAGCAGTTGGTATCCTTACGAGCAGTACTTC	CASSWYPYEQYF	-	TRBV6-5	TRBJ2-7	-
TGTGCCAGTAGTATGCTTTCCGGGGAGACCCAGTACTTC	CASSMLSGETQYF	-	TRBV19	TRBJ2-5	-
TGTGCCAGCAGCGAAGGGCACAGACAAGAGACCCAGTACTTC	CASSEGHRQETQYF	-	TRBV9	TRBJ2-5	-
TGTGCCAGCAGCTTGGGACAGGGTTGGAGCGGGGAGCTGTTTTTT	CASSLGQGWSGELFF	TRBD1	TRBV5-6	TRBJ2-2	-
TGTGCCAGCAGCTTGGCAGGGGGTCCCAATGAGCAGTTCTTC	CASSLAGGPNEQFF	TRBD1	TRBV5-8	TRBJ2-1	-
TGTGCCAGCAGCTTGGGAGGTTCCGAGCAGTACTTC	CASSLGGSEQYF	-	TRBV5-5	TRBJ2-7	-
TGTGCCAGCAGCTTCCGGACAGGGCGCTCCTACGAGCAGTACTTC	CASSFRTGRSYEQYF	TRBD1	TRBV7-6	TRBJ2-7	-
TGTGCCAGCAGCTCGTCTACTATGACTCTGGAGGGGCAGTACTTC	CASSSSTMTLEGQYF	-	TRBV7-6	TRBJ2-7	-
TGTGCCTGGAGTGTGGGCGCCACCTACGAGCAGTACTTC	CAWSVGATYEQYF	-	TRBV30	TRBJ2-7	once
TGTGCCAGCACCGAACAGGGGGAGCCCAATGAAAAACTGTTTTTT	CASTEQGEPNEKLFF	TRBD1	TRBV6-4	TRBJ1-4	-
TGTGCCAGCAGTTTATATGGGGCATCGAACACTGAAGCTTTCTTT	CASSLYGASNTEAFF	-	TRBV27	TRBJ1-1	-
TGCGCCAGCAGCCCGGGGGGGGCCTACGAGCAGTACTTC	CASSPGGAYEQYF	TRBD2	TRBV5-1	TRBJ2-7	-
TGTGCCAGCAGTCGGACGGGGCAGCACGGGGGTTCACCCCTCCACTTT	CASSRTGQHGGSPLHF	-	TRBV13	TRBJ1-6	-
TGTGCCAGCAGCTTGGAGGGCCTGCAAGAGACCCAGTACTTC	CASSLEGLQETQYF	-	TRBV7-9	TRBJ2-5	-
TGTGCCAGCAGCTTAGAAGGGGTCGATCAGCCCCAGCATTTT	CASSLEGVDQPQHF	-	TRBV7-9	TRBJ1-5	-
TGTGCCAGCAGTTTAGTTGCGAACCAAGAGACCCAGTACTTC	CASSLVANQETQYF	-	TRBV27	TRBJ2-5	-
TGTGCCAGCAGTTCCCCAAGGAGGACAGGGATAAGTGAAGCTTTCTTT	CASSSPRRTGISEAFF	TRBD1	TRBV6-5	TRBJ1-1	-
TGTGCCACCAGCAGAGATCTACCAGCCGAGCAGTACTTC	CATSRDLPAEQYF	-	TRBV15	TRBJ2-7	-
TGTGCCAGCAGCCCAGGCGGGACAAACACTGAAGCTTTCTTT	CASSPGGTNTEAFF	-	TRBV9	TRBJ1-1	few
TGTGCCAGCAGTGACTCACTCTCTGGGGCCAACGTCCTGACTTTC	CASSDSLSGANVLTF	-	TRBV6-4	TRBJ2-6	-
TGTGCCAGCAGTTTAGTTGGGAGCTCCTACAATGAGCAGTTCTTC	CASSLVGSSYNEQFF	-	TRBV27	TRBJ2-1	-
TGTGCCAGCAGCCAATCCCGGACAGGGAGAGGGGAGACCCAGTACTTC	CASSQSRTGRGETQYF	TRBD1	TRBV16	TRBJ2-5	-
TGTGCCAGCAGTGAAGGTCGTACCTACGAGCAGTACTTC	CASSEGRTYEQYF	-	TRBV6-1	TRBJ2-7	-
TGTGCCAGTAGTACCCTCCGAGACTCCTACGAGCAGTACTTC	CASSTLRDSYEQYF	-	TRBV19	TRBJ2-7	-
TGTGCCATCAAGGGCTACGAGCAGTACTTC	CAIKGYEQYF	-	TRBV10-3	TRBJ2-7	-
TGTGCCAGCAGTTTTTCAGGGGACTATGGCTACACCTTC	CASSFSGDYGYTF	-	TRBV27	TRBJ1-2	-
TGTGCCAGCAGTGAAAGCCAGAACCCTTCACCCCTCCACTTT	CASSESQNPSPLHF	-	TRBV6-1	TRBJ1-6	-
TGTGCCAGCAGCTTAGGCGGAAACGAGCAGTACTTC	CASSLGGNEQYF	-	TRBV11-2	TRBJ2-7	-
TGTGCCATCAGTGAGCAGGGGCAGGGGGCGGCTGGAAACACCATATATTTT	CAISEQGQGAAGNTIYF	TRBD1	TRBV10-3	TRBJ1-3	-
TGTGCCAGCACCCCATCGCTTCGGGAGGGCCCGTACGAGCAGTACTTC	CASTPSLREGPYEQYF	TRBD2	TRBV2	TRBJ2-7	-
TGCGCCAGCAGCCAAGCTAGAGGACCCTATGGCTACACCTTC	CASSQARGPYGYTF	-	TRBV4-1	TRBJ1-2	-
TGTGCCAGCGGGGCAGGGGACACAAGCACAGATACGCAGTATTTT	CASGAGDTSTDTQYF	-	TRBV9	TRBJ2-3	-